This T cell receptor beta chain was retrieved from a study of T cell responses to AZD1222 COVID-19 vaccine. The data were produced by immunoSEQ multiplex PCR, yet TCRdb's version contains in-frame clones alone and is incomplete. This table holds fewer than 120,000 clones, 65% to 85% found once. This clone appeared a few times. V lost 7 bases and J lost 6, with 8 bases in between. The CDR3 has 11 residues. Germline loops: CDR1 MNHEY, CDR2 SMNVEV (reference sequence). Specimen: peripheral blood, collected on day 0 of AZD1222 vaccination. J is TRBJ2-3 and V is TRBV27; D is uncertain. The receptor's source is an adult in good health. The CDR3 DNA reads as TGTGCCAGCAAAATTCTCGATACGCAGTATTTT. The encoded protein is CASKILDTQYF.